This TCR beta chain came from a study of OX40 agonist ivuxolimab in advanced cancers. General study points: Undetermined was the antigen specificity of the expanded peripheral T cells.

Libraries were prepared by immunoSEQ multiplex PCR; TCRdb keeps only in-frame clonotypes and omits some of them. The sample yields fewer than 80,000 clones, around 85% seen once. Exclusion applied to patients with autoimmune disease history or systemic immunosuppression. On this clone: Antigen unknown.

Germline values: CDR1 SGDLS, CDR2 YYNGEE. The V segment lost 4 bases and the J segment 0 bases; nucleotides outside the gene matches: 5. The CDR3 consists of 16 residues. This clonotype was sampled from an adult with an advanced solid tumor such as melanoma, head and neck, liver or kidney cancer. Sequenced material: CD4+ or CD8+ T cells sorted from blood, taken in a trial of the OX40 agonist ivuxolimab. The V and J genes are TRBV9 and TRBJ2-7; 12 bases are a match to TRBD2. CDR3 loop: CASSFGLAGSSYEQYF. CDR3 nucleotides: TGTGCCAGCAGCTTTGGACTAGCGGGATCCTCCTACGAGCAGTACTTC.